What follows describes a single T cell receptor beta chain. Its antigen remains unknown. This record belongs to a study of beta chain features in type 1 diabetes. Findings of the study overall: Moderate but significant shortening of TCRB CDR3s was recorded in all four CD4+ subsets from Type 1 diabetes patients.

Expressed TCRB transcripts were sequenced, since all the RNA that had been isolated was reverse transcribed. Here immunoSEQ multiplex PCR was the method, and the copy in TCRdb shows in-frame clones only, minus some. The sample consists of approximately 170,000 clones, less than 10% of them appearing once. The CDR3 length is 15 residues. Germline V gene sequence: CDR1 SGHTA, CDR2 FQGNSA. Trimming stripped 2 bases from V and 5 bases from J, with 15 bases between. The receptor was isolated from a man between 18 and 35 years old with type 1 diabetes. Input material: central memory CD4+ T cells from blood. The chain employs TRBV7-2 and TRBJ2-5, with D possibly being TRBD1 (6 bases). The CDR3 spells CASSLYHQGSETQYF. CDR3 bases: TGTGCCAGCAGCTTATATCATCAGGGGTCCGAGACCCAGTACTTC.